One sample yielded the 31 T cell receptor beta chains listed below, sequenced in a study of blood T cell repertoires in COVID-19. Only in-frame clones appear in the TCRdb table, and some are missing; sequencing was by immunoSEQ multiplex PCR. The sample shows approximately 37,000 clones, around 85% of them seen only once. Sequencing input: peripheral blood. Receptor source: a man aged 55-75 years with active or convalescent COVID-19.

The CDR3 DNA reads TGCGCCAGCAGTCTAGGCCGCACAGATACGCAGTATTTT. Translation gives CASSLGRTDTQYF. V and J are TRBV10-1 and TRBJ2-3, with no clear D. This CDR3 region has 13 residues. Germline assignment: CDR1 WNHNN and CDR2 SYGVQD (reference sequence). Trimming cost V 5 bases and J 1 base, with 7 bases left between them.

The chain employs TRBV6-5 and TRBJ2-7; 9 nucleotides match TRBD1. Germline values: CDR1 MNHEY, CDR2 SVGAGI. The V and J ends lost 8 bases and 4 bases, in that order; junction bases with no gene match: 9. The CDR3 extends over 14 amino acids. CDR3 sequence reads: CASRTGGIEYEQYV. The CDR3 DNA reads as TGTGCCAGCCGCACAGGGGGCATAGAGTACGAGCAGTACGTC.

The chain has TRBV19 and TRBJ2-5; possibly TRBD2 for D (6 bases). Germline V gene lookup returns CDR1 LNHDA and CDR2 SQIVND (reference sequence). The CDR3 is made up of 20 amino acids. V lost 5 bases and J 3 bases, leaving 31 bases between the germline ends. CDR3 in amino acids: CASSPKVGDFRRVLEETQYF. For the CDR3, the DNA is TGTGCCAGTAGTCCGAAAGTAGGCGACTTCCGGAGGGTATTAGAAGAGACCCAGTACTTC.

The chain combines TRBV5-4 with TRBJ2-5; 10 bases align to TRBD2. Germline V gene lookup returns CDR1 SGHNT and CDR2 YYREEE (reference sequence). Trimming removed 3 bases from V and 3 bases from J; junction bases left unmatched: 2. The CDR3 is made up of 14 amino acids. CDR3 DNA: TGTGCCAGCAGCTCCCTAGCGGGGGAAGAGACCCAGTACTTC. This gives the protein CASSSLAGEETQYF.

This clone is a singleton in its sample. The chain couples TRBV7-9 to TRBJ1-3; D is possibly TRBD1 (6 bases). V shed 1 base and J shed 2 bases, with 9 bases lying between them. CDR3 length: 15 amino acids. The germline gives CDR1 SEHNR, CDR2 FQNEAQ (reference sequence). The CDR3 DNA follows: TGTGCCAGCAGCTTAGTGTCAGGGGCTGGAAACACCATATATTTT. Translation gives CASSLVSGAGNTIYF.

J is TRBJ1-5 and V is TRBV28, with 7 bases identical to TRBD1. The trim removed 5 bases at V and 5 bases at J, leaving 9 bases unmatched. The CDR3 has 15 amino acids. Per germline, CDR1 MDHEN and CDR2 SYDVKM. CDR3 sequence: CASSPRQGRYQPQHF. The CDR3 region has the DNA TGTGCCAGCAGTCCACGACAGGGAAGATATCAGCCCCAGCATTTT.

Here the CDR3 reads CASSTGREVAGELFF. The CDR3 DNA reads as TGTGCCAGTAGTACGGGTAGGGAGGTTGCCGGGGAGCTGTTTTTT. This chain links TRBV19 with TRBJ2-2; perhaps TRBD2 as D (6 bases). The CDR3 runs to 15 residues. The germline V gene has CDR1 LNHDA and CDR2 SQIVND (reference sequence). With 4 bases removed from V and 6 bases from J, the gap between germline ends came to 15 bases.

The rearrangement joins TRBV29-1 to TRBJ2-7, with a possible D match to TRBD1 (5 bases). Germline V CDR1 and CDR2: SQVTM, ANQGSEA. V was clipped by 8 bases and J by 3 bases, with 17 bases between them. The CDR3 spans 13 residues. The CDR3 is CSRKTELIYEQYV. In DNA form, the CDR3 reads TGCAGCCGAAAGACAGAATTGATCTACGAGCAGTACGTC.

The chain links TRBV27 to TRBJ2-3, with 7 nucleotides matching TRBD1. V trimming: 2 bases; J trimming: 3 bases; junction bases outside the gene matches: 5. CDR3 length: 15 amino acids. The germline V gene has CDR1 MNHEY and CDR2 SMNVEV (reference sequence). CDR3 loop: CASSLKGARTDTQYF. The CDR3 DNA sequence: TGTGCCAGCAGTTTAAAGGGGGCGCGTACAGATACGCAGTATTTT.

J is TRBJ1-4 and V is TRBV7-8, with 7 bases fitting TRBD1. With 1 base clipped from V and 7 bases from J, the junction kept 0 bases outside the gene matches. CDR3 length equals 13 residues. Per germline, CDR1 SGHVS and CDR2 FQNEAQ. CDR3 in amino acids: CASSLDRGEKLFF. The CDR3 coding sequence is TGTGCCAGCAGCTTAGACAGGGGTGAAAAACTGTTTTTT.

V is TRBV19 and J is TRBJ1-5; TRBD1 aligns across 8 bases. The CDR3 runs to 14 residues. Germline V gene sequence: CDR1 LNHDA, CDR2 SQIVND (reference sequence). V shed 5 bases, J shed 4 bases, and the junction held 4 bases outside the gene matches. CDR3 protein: CASSVTGVNQPQHF. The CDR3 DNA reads TGTGCCAGTAGTGTGACAGGGGTTAATCAGCCCCAGCATTTT.

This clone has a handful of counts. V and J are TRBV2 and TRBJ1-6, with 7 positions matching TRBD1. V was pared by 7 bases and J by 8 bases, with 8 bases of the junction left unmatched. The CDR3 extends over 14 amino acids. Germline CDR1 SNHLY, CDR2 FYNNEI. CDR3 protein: CASTFQQGYSPLHF. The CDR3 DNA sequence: TGTGCCAGCACCTTCCAACAGGGGTATTCACCCCTCCACTTT.

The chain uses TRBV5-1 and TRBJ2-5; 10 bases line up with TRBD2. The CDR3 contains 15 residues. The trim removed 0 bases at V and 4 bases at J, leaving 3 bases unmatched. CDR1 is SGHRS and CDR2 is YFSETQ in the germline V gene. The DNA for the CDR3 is TGCGCCAGCAGCTTGGCTAGCGGGGGTGGAGAGACCCAGTACTTC. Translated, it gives CASSLASGGGETQYF.

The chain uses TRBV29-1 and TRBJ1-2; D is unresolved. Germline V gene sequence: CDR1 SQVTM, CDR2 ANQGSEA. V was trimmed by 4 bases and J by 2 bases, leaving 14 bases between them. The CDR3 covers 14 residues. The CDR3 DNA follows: TGCAGCGTTGTGGTTTCTGGGCTGAACTATGGCTACACCTTC. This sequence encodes CSVVVSGLNYGYTF.

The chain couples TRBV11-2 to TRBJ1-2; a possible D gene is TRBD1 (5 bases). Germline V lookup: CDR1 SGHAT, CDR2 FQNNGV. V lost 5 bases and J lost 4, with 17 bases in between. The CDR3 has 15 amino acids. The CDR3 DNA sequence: TGTGCCAGCAGCCCCCTGACAGATACCCTCTATGGCTACACCTTC. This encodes CASSPLTDTLYGYTF.

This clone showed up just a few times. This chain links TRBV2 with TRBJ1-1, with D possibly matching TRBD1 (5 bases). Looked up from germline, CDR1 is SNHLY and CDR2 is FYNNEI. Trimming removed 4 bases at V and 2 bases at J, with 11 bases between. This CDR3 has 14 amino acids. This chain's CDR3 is CASSASTVNTEAFF. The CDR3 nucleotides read TGTGCCAGCAGTGCCTCGACAGTTAACACTGAAGCTTTCTTT.

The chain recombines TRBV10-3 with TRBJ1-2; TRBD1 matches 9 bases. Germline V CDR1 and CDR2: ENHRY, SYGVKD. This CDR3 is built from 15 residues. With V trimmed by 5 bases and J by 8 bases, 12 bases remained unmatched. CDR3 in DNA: TGTGCCATCAGTTCGACCTCCGGGACAGGGACAGGCTACACCTTC. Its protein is CAISSTSGTGTGYTF.

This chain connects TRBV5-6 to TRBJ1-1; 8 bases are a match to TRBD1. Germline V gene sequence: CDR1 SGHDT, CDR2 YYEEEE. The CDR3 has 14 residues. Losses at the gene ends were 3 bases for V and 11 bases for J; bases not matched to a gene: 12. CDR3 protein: CASSSWTGRLVAFF. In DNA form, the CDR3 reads TGTGCCAGCAGCTCATGGACAGGGCGGCTCGTTGCTTTCTTT.

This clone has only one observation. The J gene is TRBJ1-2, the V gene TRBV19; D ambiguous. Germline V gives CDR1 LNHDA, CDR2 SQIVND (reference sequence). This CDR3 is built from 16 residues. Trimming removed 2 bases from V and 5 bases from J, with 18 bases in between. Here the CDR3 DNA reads TGTGCCAGTAGTATACCGGGTACGAGTTTTTTATATGGCTACACCTTC. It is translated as CASSIPGTSFLYGYTF.

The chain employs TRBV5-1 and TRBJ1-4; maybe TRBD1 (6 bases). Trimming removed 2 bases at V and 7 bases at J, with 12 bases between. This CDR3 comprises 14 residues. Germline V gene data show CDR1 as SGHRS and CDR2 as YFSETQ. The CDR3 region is CASSLTGYGEKLFF. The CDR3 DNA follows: TGCGCCAGCAGCTTAACAGGGTACGGTGAAAAACTGTTTTTT.

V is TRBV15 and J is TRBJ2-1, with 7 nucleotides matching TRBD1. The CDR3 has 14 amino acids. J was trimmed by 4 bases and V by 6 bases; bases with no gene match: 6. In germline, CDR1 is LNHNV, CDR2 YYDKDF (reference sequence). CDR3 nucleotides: TGTGCCACCAGTACCGGGACAGCATACAATGAGCAGTTCTTC. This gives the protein CATSTGTAYNEQFF.

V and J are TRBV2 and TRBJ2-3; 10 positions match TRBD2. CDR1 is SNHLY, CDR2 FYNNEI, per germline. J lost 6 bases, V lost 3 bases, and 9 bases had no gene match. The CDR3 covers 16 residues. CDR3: CASSDLAGGTRDTQYF. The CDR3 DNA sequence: TGTGCCAGCAGTGACTTAGCGGGGGGCACCAGGGATACGCAGTATTTT.

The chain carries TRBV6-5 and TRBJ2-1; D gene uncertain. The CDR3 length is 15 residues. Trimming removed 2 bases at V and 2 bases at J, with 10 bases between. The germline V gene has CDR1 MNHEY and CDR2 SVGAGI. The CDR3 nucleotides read TGTGCCAGCAGTTACGAGACACCAACCTACAATGAGCAGTTCTTC. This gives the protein CASSYETPTYNEQFF.

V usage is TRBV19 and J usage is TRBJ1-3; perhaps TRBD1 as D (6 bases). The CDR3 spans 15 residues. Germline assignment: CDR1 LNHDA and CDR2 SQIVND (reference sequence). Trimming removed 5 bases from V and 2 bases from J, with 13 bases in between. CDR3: CASSRQVKAGNTIYF. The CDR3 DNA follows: TGTGCCAGTAGTCGACAGGTCAAGGCTGGAAACACCATATATTTT.

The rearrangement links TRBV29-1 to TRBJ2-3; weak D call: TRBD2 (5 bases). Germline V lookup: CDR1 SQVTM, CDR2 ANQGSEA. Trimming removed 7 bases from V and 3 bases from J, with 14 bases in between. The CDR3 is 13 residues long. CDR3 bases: TGCAGCGCCGAAGGGAGAGGAACAGATACGCAGTATTTT. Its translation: CSAEGRGTDTQYF.

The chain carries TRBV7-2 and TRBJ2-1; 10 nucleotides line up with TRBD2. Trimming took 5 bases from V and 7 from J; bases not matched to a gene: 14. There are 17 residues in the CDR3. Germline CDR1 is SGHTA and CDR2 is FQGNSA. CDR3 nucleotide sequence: TGTGCCAGCAGCCCAAAGGCACTAGCGGGGTCTCATAATGAGCAGTTCTTC. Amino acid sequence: CASSPKALAGSHNEQFF.

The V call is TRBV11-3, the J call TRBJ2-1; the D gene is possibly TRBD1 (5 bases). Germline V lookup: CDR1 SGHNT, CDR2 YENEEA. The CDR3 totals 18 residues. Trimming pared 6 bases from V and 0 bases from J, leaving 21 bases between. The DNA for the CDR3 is TGTGCCAGCAGTCCGCAATCGGTAGGGGTGAGCTCCTACAATGAGCAGTTCTTC. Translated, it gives CASSPQSVGVSSYNEQFF.

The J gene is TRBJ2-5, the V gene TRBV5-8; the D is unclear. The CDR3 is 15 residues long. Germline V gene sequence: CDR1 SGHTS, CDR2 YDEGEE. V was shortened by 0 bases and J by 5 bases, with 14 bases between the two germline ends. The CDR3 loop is CASSLGLESSETQYF. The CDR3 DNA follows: TGTGCCAGCAGCTTGGGCCTAGAGTCGTCGGAGACCCAGTACTTC.

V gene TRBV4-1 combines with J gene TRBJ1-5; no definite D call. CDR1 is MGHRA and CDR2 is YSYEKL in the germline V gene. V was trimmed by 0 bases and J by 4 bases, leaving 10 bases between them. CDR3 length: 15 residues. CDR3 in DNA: TGCGCCAGCAGCCAAGAAGTGGCGGGTAATCAGCCCCAGCATTTT. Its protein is CASSQEVAGNQPQHF.

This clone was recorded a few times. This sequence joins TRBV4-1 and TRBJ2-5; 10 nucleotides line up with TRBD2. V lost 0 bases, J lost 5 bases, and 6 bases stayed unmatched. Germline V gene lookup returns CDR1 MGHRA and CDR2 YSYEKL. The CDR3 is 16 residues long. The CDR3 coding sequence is TGCGCCAGCAGCCAAGAACCGGGACTAGCGCGGGAGACCCAGTACTTC. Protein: CASSQEPGLARETQYF.

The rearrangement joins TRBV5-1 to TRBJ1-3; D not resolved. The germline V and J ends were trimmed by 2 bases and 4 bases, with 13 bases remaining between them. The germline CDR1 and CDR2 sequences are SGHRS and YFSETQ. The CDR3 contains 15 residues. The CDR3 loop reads CASSFTIGGGNTIYF. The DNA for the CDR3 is TGCGCCAGCAGCTTCACCATTGGTGGCGGAAACACCATATATTTT.